Shown below are 17 T cell receptor beta chains from a single sample sequenced in a study of blood T cell repertoires in COVID-19. Measured with immunoSEQ multiplex PCR; TCRdb has only the in-frame clones, and not every one. Here the sample spans a few hundred thousand clones, 75% to 90% being singletons. The sample comprised PBMCs or T cells enriched from blood (not recorded which). The source of these receptors is a man younger than 45 who had recovered from COVID-19.

This clone appeared once. The chain combines TRBV6-6 with TRBJ2-3; D is perhaps TRBD2 (6 bases). Per the germline V gene, CDR1 is MNHNY and CDR2 is SVGAGI (reference sequence). The CDR3 runs 16 residues. The V end lost 0 bases, the J end lost 2 bases, and 12 bases lay between the germline ends. CDR3 coding DNA: TGTGCCAGCAGTTACTCTATGACTAGGTCCACAGATACGCAGTATTTT. This codes for CASSYSMTRSTDTQYF.

The rearrangement uses TRBV2 and TRBJ1-2; D ambiguous. This CDR3 is built from 11 residues. V lost 8 bases, J lost 7 bases, and 11 bases lay in between. Germline assignment: CDR1 SNHLY and CDR2 FYNNEI. CDR3 sequence (DNA): TGTGCCAGCCGGAGGGAGGGTGGCTACACCTTC. Translated: CASRREGGYTF.

The rearrangement uses TRBV11-2 and TRBJ2-7, with D uncertain. CDR3 size: 13 residues. V dropped 1 base and J dropped 7 bases, with 11 bases sitting between them. The germline V gene has CDR1 SGHAT and CDR2 FQNNGV. CDR3 residues: CASSLGQVAEQYF. CDR3 nucleotide sequence: TGTGCCAGCAGCTTAGGGCAGGTTGCTGAGCAGTACTTC.

This clone was seen just once. The chain recombines TRBV6-4 with TRBJ2-1; the match to TRBD2 covers 9 bases. The CDR3 sequence is 15 residues long. J was trimmed by 8 bases and V by 3 bases; bases with no gene match: 8. Germline V gives CDR1 MRHNA, CDR2 SNTAGT. CDR3 sequence reads: CASSEASGTAHEQFF. Here the CDR3 DNA reads TGTGCCAGCAGTGAGGCTAGCGGGACCGCTCATGAGCAGTTCTTC.

This chain connects TRBV2 to TRBJ2-1; 12 bases are shared with TRBD1. The CDR3 length is 18 residues. Per germline, CDR1 SNHLY and CDR2 FYNNEI. V was clipped by 2 bases and J by 10 bases; unmatched bases: 15. This CDR3 reads CASSEFVGTGGYVWEQFF. CDR3 nucleotide sequence: TGTGCCAGCAGTGAATTCGTGGGGACAGGGGGCTATGTGTGGGAGCAGTTCTTC.

V gene TRBV24-1 combines with J gene TRBJ1-1; tentative D call: TRBD1 (6 bases). Trimming took off 4 bases at V and 6 bases at J, with 11 bases between the two ends. CDR1 is KGHDR and CDR2 is SFDVKD in the germline V gene. There are 13 residues in the CDR3. The CDR3 nucleotides are TGTGCCACCAGTGAAACAGGGAGGGCTGAAGCTTTCTTT. It codes for CATSETGRAEAFF.

The chain employs TRBV14 and TRBJ2-1; 10 positions match TRBD1. The V segment lost 1 base and the J segment 4 bases; nucleotides outside the gene matches: 4. The CDR3 is 16 amino acids. Germline lookup yields CDR1 SGHDN and CDR2 FVKESK. DNA of the CDR3: TGTGCCAGCAGCCAAGTGGGACAGGGGCCTTACAATGAGCAGTTCTTC. It is translated as CASSQVGQGPYNEQFF.

V and J are TRBV4-2 and TRBJ1-3; possibly TRBD1 for D (5 bases). Germline V gene sequence: CDR1 LGHNA, CDR2 YNFKEQ. Trimming shortened V by 7 bases and J by 2 bases, and 15 bases separated the two germline ends. There are 15 residues in the CDR3. CDR3 protein: CASNEVGRAGNTIYF. DNA for the CDR3: TGTGCCAGCAATGAGGTGGGCAGGGCTGGAAACACCATATATTTT.

The CDR3 loop is CASSSPTSTDTQYF. The DNA of the CDR3 is TGTGCCAGCAGCTCGCCGACTAGCACAGATACGCAGTATTTT. The gene calls are TRBV7-2 and TRBJ2-3; no reliable D call. The V end was cut by 4 bases, the J end by 0 bases, with 8 bases between. The CDR3 length is 14 residues. Germline loops: CDR1 SGHTA, CDR2 FQGNSA.

The chain is built from TRBV9 and TRBJ2-5; 9 bases match TRBD1. Germline-derived CDR1 and CDR2 are SGDLS and YYNGEE. The length of the CDR3 is 15 residues. V trimming: 2 bases; J trimming: 5 bases; junction bases outside the gene matches: 7. The DNA of the CDR3 is TGTGCCAGCAGCGTTTCACAGGGGGCCCACGAGACCCAGTACTTC. This translates into CASSVSQGAHETQYF.

The genes are TRBV2 and TRBJ1-1; unclear D gene. Germline V gene data show CDR1 as SNHLY and CDR2 as FYNNEI. V lost 4 bases, J lost 0 bases, and 9 bases lay in between. The CDR3 runs 14 residues. CDR3 in DNA: TGTGCCAGCAGTGTAATTGCTATGAACACTGAAGCTTTCTTT. Amino acids: CASSVIAMNTEAFF.

This chain joins TRBV3-1 (or the pseudogene TRBV3-2) and TRBJ1-2, with no clear D. Germline loops: CDR1 LGHDT, CDR2 YNNKEL (reference sequence). This CDR3 has 12 amino acids. The V and J ends lost 4 bases and 3 bases respectively, with 6 bases between them. The CDR3 region has the DNA TGTGCCAGCAGCCGCAACTACTATGGCTACACCTTC. Translating it yields CASSRNYYGYTF.

The V gene is TRBV4-3, the J gene TRBJ2-2; 10 nucleotides match TRBD2. Germline V gene lookup returns CDR1 LGHNA and CDR2 YSLEER. V shed 1 base, J shed 7 bases, and the junction held 6 bases outside the gene matches. This CDR3 spans 16 amino acids. The CDR3 sequence is CASSQGASGSIGELFF. For the CDR3, the DNA is TGCGCCAGCAGCCAAGGGGCTAGCGGGAGTATCGGGGAGCTGTTTTTT.

The V call is TRBV27, the J call TRBJ2-1, with a tentative D call TRBD2 (7 bases). Germline CDR1 and CDR2: MNHEY and SMNVEV (reference sequence). The CDR3 consists of 15 residues. With 4 bases removed from V and 5 bases from J, the gap between germline ends came to 15 bases. CDR3 residues: CASSYEGGPNNEQFF. CDR3 bases: TGTGCCAGCAGTTATGAGGGGGGGCCGAACAATGAGCAGTTCTTC.

The rearrangement joins TRBV19 to TRBJ1-2; D gene ambiguous. CDR1 and CDR2 from the germline V gene are LNHDA and SQIVND (reference sequence). The CDR3 consists of 13 residues. The ends were cut back, 3 bases at V and 2 bases at J, with 7 bases in the middle. The CDR3 nucleotides read TGTGCCAGTAGTATTACCAGGAACTATGGCTACACCTTC. Residues: CASSITRNYGYTF.

The sample holds a few counts of this clone. The chain uses TRBV5-1 and TRBJ2-2, with TRBD2 identical over 13 bases. From germline, CDR1 is SGHRS and CDR2 YFSETQ. J gave up 5 bases and V 0 bases, and 4 bases lay outside the gene matches. The CDR3 has 17 amino acids. The CDR3 sequence is CASSLGLAGGPTGELFF. CDR3 DNA sequence: TGCGCCAGCAGCTTGGGACTAGCGGGGGGCCCTACCGGGGAGCTGTTTTTT.

The V gene is TRBV24-1, the J gene TRBJ2-1, with 9 bases fitting TRBD2. The length of the CDR3 is 15 residues. Looked up from germline, CDR1 is KGHDR and CDR2 is SFDVKD. The V segment lost 4 bases and the J segment 10 bases; nucleotides outside the gene matches: 10. This CDR3 is CATSDTPGLAREQFF. The CDR3 DNA follows: TGTGCCACCAGTGACACACCGGGACTAGCTCGAGAGCAGTTCTTC.